Presented here are 9 T cell receptor beta chains from one specimen sequenced in a study of CD8 T cells in Susac syndrome. RNA amounts of roughly 0.5 to 1 ug underwent reverse transcription with random hexamers. MiXCR, applied by TCRdb to the immunoSEQ multiplex PCR reads, yields one record per CDR3 protein. The data hold approximately 49,000 distinct CDR3 sequences, with around 95% observed a single time. The sample consisted of CD8+ T cells from PBMCs. Every receptor here comes from a human donor with Susac syndrome.

The rearrangement joins TRBV4-3 to TRBJ1-3; D is uncertain. The CDR3 sequence is 15 residues long. Germline V CDR1 and CDR2: LGHNA, YSLEER. Trimming removed 2 bases from V and 1 base from J, with 9 bases in between. This chain's CDR3 is CASSQLDGSGNTIYF. The CDR3 bases are TGCGCCAGCAGCCAATTGGACGGGTCTGGAAACACCATATATTTT.

The CDR3 DNA is TGTGCCAGCAGTGACTCAGGGAACTATGGCTACACCTTC. This sequence encodes CASSDSGNYGYTF. The gene calls are TRBV6-4 and TRBJ1-2; unclear D gene. From germline, CDR1 is MRHNA and CDR2 SNTAGT. The CDR3 consists of 13 residues. Trimming left V 0 bases short and J 2 bases short, with 4 bases between.

This clonotype was seen once. The chain couples TRBV9 to TRBJ1-5, with 7 bases that match TRBD1. The CDR3 has 15 residues. Trimming at V came to 0 bases and at J to 7 bases, leaving 7 bases not matched to a gene. Germline-derived CDR1 and CDR2 are SGDLS and YYNGEE. The CDR3 sequence is CASSVEQGPGQPQHF. The CDR3 DNA follows: TGTGCCAGCAGCGTAGAACAGGGGCCGGGGCAGCCCCAGCATTTT.

The V call is TRBV13, the J call TRBJ1-2, with 7 bases aligning to TRBD1. Trimming at V came to 6 bases and at J to 2 bases, leaving 12 bases not matched to a gene. CDR1 and CDR2 (germline): PRHDT, FYEKMQ (reference sequence). This CDR3 has 16 residues. CDR3 coding DNA: TGTGCCAGCAGTTCGACGAACAGGGGCCACAACTATGGCTACACCTTC. Translation: CASSSTNRGHNYGYTF.

This clonotype was found once. J is TRBJ2-5 and V is TRBV19; TRBD1 aligns across 7 bases. V dropped 4 bases and J dropped 0; count of bases not matched to a gene: 8. The CDR3 loop spans 16 amino acids. CDR1 LNHDA and CDR2 SQIVND come from the germline V gene (reference sequence). The CDR3 is CASSKLSGTDQETQYF. The CDR3 DNA follows: TGTGCCAGTAGTAAACTTTCCGGGACAGACCAAGAGACCCAGTACTTC.

V is TRBV7-2 and J is TRBJ2-3; 15 bases align to TRBD2. Germline V gene sequence: CDR1 SGHTA, CDR2 FQGNSA. Trimming removed 2 bases from V and 6 bases from J; junction bases left unmatched: 6. The CDR3 totals 17 residues. The CDR3 loop is CASSLPGLAGGQDTQYF. For the CDR3, the DNA is TGTGCCAGCAGCTTACCCGGACTAGCGGGGGGGCAGGATACGCAGTATTTT.

The rearrangement joins TRBV5-1 to TRBJ1-4; TRBD1 matches at 8 bases. The CDR3 has 15 amino acids. CDR1 is SGHRS, CDR2 YFSETQ, per germline. V dropped 0 bases and J dropped 6; count of bases not matched to a gene: 4. CDR3 sequence (DNA): TGCGCCAGCAGCTTGGAACTACAGGGGGATGAAAAACTGTTTTTT. Translated, it gives CASSLELQGDEKLFF.

CDR3 sequence: CSARDLATDYGYTF. CDR3 in DNA: TGCAGTGCTAGAGATCTCGCGACAGATTATGGCTACACCTTC. This rearrangement joins TRBV20-1 to TRBJ1-2, with D possibly matching TRBD1 (5 bases). Germline CDR1 and CDR2: DFQATT and SNEGSKA (reference sequence). The CDR3 is 14 residues long. Trimming removed 0 bases at V and 5 bases at J, with 13 bases between.

This sequence joins TRBV5-1 and TRBJ2-3; 8 nucleotides line up with TRBD2. The germline gives CDR1 SGHRS, CDR2 YFSETQ. With 2 bases clipped from V and 4 bases from J, the junction kept 6 bases outside the gene matches. The CDR3 runs to 15 residues. CDR3 coding DNA: TGCGCCAGCAGCTTCGAGCGGGGGTCGGCAGATACGCAGTATTTT. Translating gives CASSFERGSADTQYF.